Sequencing of this TCR beta chain was carried out in a study of blood T cell repertoires in COVID-19. Study context: T cells, B-cell-depleted T cells, or PBMCs supplied cDNA or gDNA.

The CDR3 spans 14 residues. The ends were cut back, 3 bases at V and 5 bases at J, with 13 bases in the middle. CDR1 is LGHNA, CDR2 YSLEER, per germline. Participants were aged about 18 to 95 years, lived in about two dozen US areas, and enrolled virtually. Assay used: immunoSEQ multiplex PCR; TCRdb lists only in-frame clones, some missing. In the table there are approximately 230,000 clones, around 80% of which are singletons. Sequences were obtained from PBMCs or T cells enriched from blood (not recorded which). The receptor was derived from a man aged 35-49 years who had recovered from COVID-19. V gene TRBV4-3 combines with J gene TRBJ2-5; TRBD2 is a possible D gene (5 bases). This chain's CDR3 is CASSHRGSEETQYF. As DNA, the CDR3 is TGCGCCAGCAGCCACAGAGGGAGTGAGGAGACCCAGTACTTC.